This entry describes one T cell receptor beta chain. Its specificity is unknown. Collection occurred without any documented infections or immune events in donors. This entry comes from a study of identifying expanded T cells in peripheral blood. Some clones are missing from TCRdb's copy, which holds only in-frame ones; the method was immunoSEQ multiplex PCR. The table includes about 90,000 clones, approximately 85% detected once. Broader study findings: Variance in clone template counts between roughly two-week samples significantly increased with total template count across all healthy donors.

The TCR sequence derives from a person between 18 and 75 years old in good health. Sequenced input: blood.

The CDR3 nucleotides read TGTGCCAGCAGCAGGGGGGAGTTCAATCAGCCCCAGCATTTT. Amino acids: CASSRGEFNQPQHF. The V and J genes are TRBV6-6 and TRBJ1-5; TRBD1 matches at 7 bases. Germline assignment: CDR1 MNHNY and CDR2 SVGAGI (reference sequence). The CDR3 sequence is 14 residues long. Trimming took 6 bases from V and 3 from J; bases not matched to a gene: 5.